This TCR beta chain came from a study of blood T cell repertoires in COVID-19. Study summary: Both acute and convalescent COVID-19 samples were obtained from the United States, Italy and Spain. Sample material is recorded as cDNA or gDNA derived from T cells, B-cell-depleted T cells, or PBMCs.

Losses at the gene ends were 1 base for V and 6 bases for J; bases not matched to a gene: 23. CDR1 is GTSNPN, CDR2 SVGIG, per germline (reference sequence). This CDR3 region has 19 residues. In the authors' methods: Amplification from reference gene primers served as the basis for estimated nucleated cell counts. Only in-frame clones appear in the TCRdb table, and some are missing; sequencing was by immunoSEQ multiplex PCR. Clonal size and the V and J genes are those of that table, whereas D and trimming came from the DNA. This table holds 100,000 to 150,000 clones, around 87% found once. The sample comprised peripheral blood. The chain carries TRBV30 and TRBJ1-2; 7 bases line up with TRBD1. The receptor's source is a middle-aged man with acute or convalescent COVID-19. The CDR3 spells CAWSGWTGGGFRDQNGYTF. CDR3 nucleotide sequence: TGTGCCTGGAGTGGGTGGACAGGCGGCGGTTTTCGGGATCAAAATGGCTACACCTTC.